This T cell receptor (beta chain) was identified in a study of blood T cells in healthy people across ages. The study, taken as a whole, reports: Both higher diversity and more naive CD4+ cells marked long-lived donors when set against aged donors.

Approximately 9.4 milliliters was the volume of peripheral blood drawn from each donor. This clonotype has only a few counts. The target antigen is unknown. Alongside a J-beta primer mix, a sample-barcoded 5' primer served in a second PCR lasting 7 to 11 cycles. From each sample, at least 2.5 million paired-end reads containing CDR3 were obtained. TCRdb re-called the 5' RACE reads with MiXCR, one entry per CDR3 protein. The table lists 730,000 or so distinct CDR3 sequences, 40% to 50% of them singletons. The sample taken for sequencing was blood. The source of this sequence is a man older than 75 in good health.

The CDR3 DNA follows: TGTGCCAGCAGTCAGACAGGGGGTATACATGGCTACACCTTC. Amino acid sequence: CASSQTGGIHGYTF. V is TRBV12-3 or TRBV12-4 and J is TRBJ1-2; TRBD1 aligns across 9 bases. V trimming: 5 bases; J trimming: 6 bases; junction bases outside the gene matches: 7. The CDR3 is 14 amino acids.